Presented here are 3 T cell receptor beta chains from one specimen sequenced in a study of pediatric ulcerative colitis (dated by TCRdb to about 2019). During colonoscopy, one to two pinch biopsies were obtained from the rectum for research purposes. Library generation was performed with the immunoSEQ multiplex PCR assay. What TCRdb holds here is the immuneACCESS table cut down to in-frame rearrangements. Part of the clones is not present; checked against another copy, under half of the missing clones reflect an unresolved V gene, and the others are unexplained. The sample profile shows more than 40,000 clones; 78% of them were found once. Less than 4.5% of the sample is in the top ten clones. Sequenced sample: gut tissue. These receptors were collected from a girl aged 5-17 years with moderate ulcerative colitis.

This chain links TRBV6-1 with TRBJ1-2; TRBD1 matches at 8 bases. The V gene's germline CDR1 is MNHNS and CDR2 SASEGT. V lost 6 bases to trimming and J lost 9 bases; unmatched junction nucleotides: 6. The CDR3 totals 12 residues. The DNA for the CDR3 is TGTGCCAGCAGGGGACAGGCTTTGAGCTACACCTTC. Translated, it gives CASRGQALSYTF.

The chain has TRBV15 and TRBJ2-7; the match to TRBD1 covers 9 bases. The germline V gene has CDR1 LNHNV and CDR2 YYDKDF (reference sequence). The CDR3 contains 18 residues. The V segment lost 3 bases and the J segment 4 bases; nucleotides outside the gene matches: 16. CDR3 protein: CATSRAPPHRDRDYEQYF. The CDR3 coding sequence is TGTGCCACCAGCAGGGCCCCACCACACCGGGACAGGGATTACGAGCAGTACTTC.

The rearrangement joins TRBV6-6 to TRBJ1-5; D call uncertain. This CDR3 spans 14 amino acids. Per the germline V gene, CDR1 is MNHNY and CDR2 is SVGAGI (reference sequence). With 6 bases removed from V and 8 bases from J, the gap between germline ends came to 17 bases. The CDR3 nucleotides read TGTGCCAGCAGCCGTGGACTGCCTGGGGAGCCCCAGCATTTT. The encoded protein is CASSRGLPGEPQHF.